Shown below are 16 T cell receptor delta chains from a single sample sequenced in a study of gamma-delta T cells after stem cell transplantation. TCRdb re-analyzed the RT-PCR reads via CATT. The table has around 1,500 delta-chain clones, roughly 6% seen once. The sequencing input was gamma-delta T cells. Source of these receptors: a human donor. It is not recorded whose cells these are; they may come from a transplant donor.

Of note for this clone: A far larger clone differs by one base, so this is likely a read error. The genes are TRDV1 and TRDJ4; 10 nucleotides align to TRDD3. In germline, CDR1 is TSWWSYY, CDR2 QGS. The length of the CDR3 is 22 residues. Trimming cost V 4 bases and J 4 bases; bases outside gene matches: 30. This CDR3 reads CALGGEFPPPLLGDGSRSPLIF. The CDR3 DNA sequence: TGTGCTCTTGGGGGGGAGTTCCCTCCTCCCCTACTGGGGGATGGATCGCGTTCACCCCTGATCTTT.

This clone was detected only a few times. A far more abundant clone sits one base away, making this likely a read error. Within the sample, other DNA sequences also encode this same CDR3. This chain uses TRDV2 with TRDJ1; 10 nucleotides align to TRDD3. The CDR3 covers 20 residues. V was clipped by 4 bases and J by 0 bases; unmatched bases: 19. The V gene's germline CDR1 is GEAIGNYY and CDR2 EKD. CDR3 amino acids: CACELLGLGDKVRYTDKLIF. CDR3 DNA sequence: TGTGCCTGTGAGTTGTTGGGGCTGGGGGATAAGGTCCGGTACACCGATAAACTCATCTTT.

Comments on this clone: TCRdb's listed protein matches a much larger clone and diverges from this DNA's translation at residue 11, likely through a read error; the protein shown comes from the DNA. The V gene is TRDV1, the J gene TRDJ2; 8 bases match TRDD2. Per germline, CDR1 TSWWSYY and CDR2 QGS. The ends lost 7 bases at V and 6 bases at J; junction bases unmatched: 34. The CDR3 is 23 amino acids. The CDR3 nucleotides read TGTGCTCTTGACTGTACTTCCTACCAAAGTGGGTGTGCTGGGGCCCCAGGGGCAGCACAACTCTTCTTT. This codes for CALDCTSYQSGCAGAPGAAQLFF.

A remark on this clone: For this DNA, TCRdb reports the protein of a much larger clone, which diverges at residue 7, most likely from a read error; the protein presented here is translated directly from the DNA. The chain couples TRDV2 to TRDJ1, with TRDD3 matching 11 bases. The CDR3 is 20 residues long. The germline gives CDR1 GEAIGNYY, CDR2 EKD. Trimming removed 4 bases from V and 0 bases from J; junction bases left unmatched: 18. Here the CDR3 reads CACELLELGDKVRYTDKLIF. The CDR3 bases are TGTGCCTGTGAGTTGTTGGAACTGGGGGATAAGGTCCGGTACACCGATAAACTCATCTTT.

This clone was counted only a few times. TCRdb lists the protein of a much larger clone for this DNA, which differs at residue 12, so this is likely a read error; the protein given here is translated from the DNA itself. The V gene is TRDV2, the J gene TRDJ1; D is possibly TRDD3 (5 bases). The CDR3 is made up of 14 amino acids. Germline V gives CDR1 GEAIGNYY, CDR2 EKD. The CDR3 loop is CACDLTGITDKRIF. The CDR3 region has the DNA TGTGCCTGTGACCTTACTGGAATCACCGATAAACGCATCTTT.

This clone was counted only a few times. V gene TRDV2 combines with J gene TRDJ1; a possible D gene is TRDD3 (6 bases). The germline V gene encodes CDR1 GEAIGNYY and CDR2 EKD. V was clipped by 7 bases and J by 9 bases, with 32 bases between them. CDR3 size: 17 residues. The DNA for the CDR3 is TGTGCCTGCGACCGAATGAGGGATAAGTTAGAAGTTAAAGAACTCATCTTT. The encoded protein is CACDRMRDKLEVKELIF.

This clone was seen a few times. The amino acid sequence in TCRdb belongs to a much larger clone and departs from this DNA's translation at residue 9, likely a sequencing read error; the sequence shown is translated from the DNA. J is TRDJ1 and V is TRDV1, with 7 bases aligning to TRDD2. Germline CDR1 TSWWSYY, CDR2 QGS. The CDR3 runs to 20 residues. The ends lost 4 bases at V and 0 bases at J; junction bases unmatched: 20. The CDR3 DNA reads TGTGCTCTTGGGGGCCTTTCCCTTTCCCCCTTCCTCGAGTACACCGATAAACTCATCTTT. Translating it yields CALGGLSLSPFLEYTDKLIF.

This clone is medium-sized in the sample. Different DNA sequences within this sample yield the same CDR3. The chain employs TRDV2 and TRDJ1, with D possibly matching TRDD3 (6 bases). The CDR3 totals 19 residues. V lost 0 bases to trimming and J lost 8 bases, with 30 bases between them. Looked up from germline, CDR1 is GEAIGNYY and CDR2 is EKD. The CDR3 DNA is TGTGCCTGTGACACCGCCTGGGGAATGACTAAAGCTCGGGGGGCAAAACTCATCTTT. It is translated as CACDTAWGMTKARGAKLIF.

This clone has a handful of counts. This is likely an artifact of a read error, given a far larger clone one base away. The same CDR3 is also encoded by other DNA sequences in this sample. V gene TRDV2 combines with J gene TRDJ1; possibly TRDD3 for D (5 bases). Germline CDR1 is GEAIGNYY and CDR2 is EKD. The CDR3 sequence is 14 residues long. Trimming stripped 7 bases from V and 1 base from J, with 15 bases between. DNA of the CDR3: TGTGCCTGCGACCTTACTGGAATCACCGATAAACTCATCTTT. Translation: CACDLTGITDKLIF.

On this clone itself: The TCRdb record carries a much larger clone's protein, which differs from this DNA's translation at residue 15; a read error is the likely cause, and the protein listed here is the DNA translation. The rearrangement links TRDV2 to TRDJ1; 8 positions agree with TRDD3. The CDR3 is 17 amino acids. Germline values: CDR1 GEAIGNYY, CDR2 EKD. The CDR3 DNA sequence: TGTGCCTGTGACACCGTCTGGGGGAACGAGTACACCGATAAACCCATCTTT. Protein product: CACDTVWGNEYTDKPIF.

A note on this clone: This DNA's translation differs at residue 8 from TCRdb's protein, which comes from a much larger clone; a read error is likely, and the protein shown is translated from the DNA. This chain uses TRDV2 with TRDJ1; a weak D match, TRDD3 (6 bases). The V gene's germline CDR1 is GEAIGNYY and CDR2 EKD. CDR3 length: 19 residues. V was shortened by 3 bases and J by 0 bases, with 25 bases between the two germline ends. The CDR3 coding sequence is TGTGCCTGTGACGCCTACTGGGCGATACCTCCTGCCTACACCGATAAACTCATCTTT. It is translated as CACDAYWAIPPAYTDKLIF.

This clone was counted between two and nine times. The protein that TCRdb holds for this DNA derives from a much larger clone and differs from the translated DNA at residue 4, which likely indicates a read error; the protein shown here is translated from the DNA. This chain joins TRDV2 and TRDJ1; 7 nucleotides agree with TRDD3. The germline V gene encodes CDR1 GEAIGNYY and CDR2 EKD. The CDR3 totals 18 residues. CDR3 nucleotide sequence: TGTGCCTGTAACACCGTGCAACCTACGGGGGGATTTCGCGATAAACTCATCTTT. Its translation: CACNTVQPTGGFRDKLIF.

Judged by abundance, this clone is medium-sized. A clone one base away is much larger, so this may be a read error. This chain's CDR3 is CACDTVAQRGDKLIF. In nucleotides, the CDR3 is TGTGCCTGTGACACAGTGGCCCAACGGGGCGATAAACTCATCTTT. The chain joins TRDV2 to TRDJ1; D not certain. CDR1 GEAIGNYY and CDR2 EKD come from the germline V gene. V lost 1 base and J 4 bases, leaving 15 bases between the germline ends. This CDR3 comprises 15 residues.

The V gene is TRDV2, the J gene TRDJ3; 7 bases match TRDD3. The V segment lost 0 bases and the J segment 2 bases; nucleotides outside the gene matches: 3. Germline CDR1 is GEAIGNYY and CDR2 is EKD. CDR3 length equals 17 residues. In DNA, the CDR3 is TGTGCCTGTGACACCGCTGGGGGGACCTGGGACACCCGACAGATGTTTTTC. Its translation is CACDTAGGTWDTRQMFF.

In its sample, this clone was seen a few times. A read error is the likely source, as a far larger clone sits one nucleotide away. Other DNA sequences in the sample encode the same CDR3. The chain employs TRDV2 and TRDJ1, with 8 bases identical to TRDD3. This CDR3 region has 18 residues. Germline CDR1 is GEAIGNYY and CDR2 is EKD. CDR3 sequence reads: CACDTVELGDPSIVKLIF. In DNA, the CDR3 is TGTGCCTGCGACACGGTGGAGCTGGGGGACCCCTCAATAGTAAAACTCATCTTT.

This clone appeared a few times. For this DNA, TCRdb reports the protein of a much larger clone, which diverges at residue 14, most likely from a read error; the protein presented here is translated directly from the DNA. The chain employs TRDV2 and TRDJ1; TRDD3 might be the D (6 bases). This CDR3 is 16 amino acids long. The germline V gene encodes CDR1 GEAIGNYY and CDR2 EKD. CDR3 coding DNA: TGTGCCTGTGACAACCTGGGGCCGGGGGCCCACGATAAACCCATCTTT. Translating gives CACDNLGPGAHDKPIF.